Included here is one TCR beta chain sequence, with context. What it binds is unknown. This CDR3 comprises 18 residues. Trimming cost V 0 bases and J 0 bases, with 15 bases left between them. The V gene's germline CDR1 is MGHRA and CDR2 YSYEKL. This sample is drawn from a study of T-cell memory formation after mild COVID-19. The wider study: TCR clusters were mostly donor specific.

TCRdb recomputed calls from the 5' RACE reads with MiXCR, one row per CDR3 protein. The table lists some 120,000 distinct CDR3 sequences, around 6.3% of them singletons, with roughly 2% in the top ten. Whole-study findings and limits: Cross-reactive memory seemingly joined, as some responding clones were found in pre-infection memory.

This clonotype was obtained from an adult woman who had mild COVID-19 (a few samples of this study predate the infection). Cell type and time point are not known. The sequencing sample was made of PBMCs or a T cell subset sorted from them (not recorded which). This sequence joins TRBV4-1 and TRBJ2-4; D possibly corresponds to TRBD2 (6 bases). CDR3 bases: TGCGCCAGCAGCCAAGAGGGTGGAGGGTATGGAGCCAAAAACATTCAGTACTTC. Residues: CASSQEGGGYGAKNIQYF.